Sequencing of this T cell receptor beta chain was carried out in a study of OX40 agonist ivuxolimab in advanced cancers. At the level of the study: Past anti-PD-1, anti-PD-L1 or anti-CTLA-4 therapy was accepted, and 40% had received some.

Systemic immunosuppression or autoimmune disease history was grounds to exclude patients. With baseline, cycle 4 day 1, and cycle 7 day 1 as timepoints, blood was sampled. Germline assignment: CDR1 SGHAT and CDR2 FQNNGV. Trimming removed 0 bases from V and 7 bases from J, with 12 bases in between. This CDR3 contains 14 residues. Only one count was recorded for this clone. This table comes from immunoSEQ multiplex PCR, and its TCRdb copy is limited to in-frame clones, with some not included. The data contain 45,000 to 65,000 clones, about four fifths of them singletons. The sequenced sample was CD4+ or CD8+ T cells sorted from blood, obtained in a trial of the OX40 agonist ivuxolimab. This chain joins TRBV11-2 and TRBJ1-2; a possible D gene is TRBD1 (5 bases). The receptor's source is an adult with an advanced solid tumor such as melanoma, head and neck, liver or kidney cancer. The DNA of the CDR3 is TGTGCCAGCAGCTTAGACAGGGTCGGAACTGGCTACACCTTC. Translating it yields CASSLDRVGTGYTF.